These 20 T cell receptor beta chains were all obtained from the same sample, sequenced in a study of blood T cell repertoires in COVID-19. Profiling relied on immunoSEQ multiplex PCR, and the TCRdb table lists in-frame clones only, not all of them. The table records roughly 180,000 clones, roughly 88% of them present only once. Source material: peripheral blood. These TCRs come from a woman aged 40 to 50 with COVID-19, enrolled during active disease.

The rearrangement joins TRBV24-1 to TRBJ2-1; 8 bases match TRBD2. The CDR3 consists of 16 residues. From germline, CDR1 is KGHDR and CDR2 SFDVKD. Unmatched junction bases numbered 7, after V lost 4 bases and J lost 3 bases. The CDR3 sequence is CATSDPVSGDYNEQFF. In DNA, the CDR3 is TGTGCCACCAGTGACCCGGTTAGCGGGGACTACAATGAGCAGTTCTTC.

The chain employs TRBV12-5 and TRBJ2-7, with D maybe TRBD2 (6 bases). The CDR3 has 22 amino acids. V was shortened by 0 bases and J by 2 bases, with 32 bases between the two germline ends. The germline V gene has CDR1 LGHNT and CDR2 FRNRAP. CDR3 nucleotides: TGTGCTAGTGGTTTGGTGCCTAATGGGACTCAGCTCTCCCTTATCTTACCCTACGAGCAGTACTTC. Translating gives CASGLVPNGTQLSLILPYEQYF.

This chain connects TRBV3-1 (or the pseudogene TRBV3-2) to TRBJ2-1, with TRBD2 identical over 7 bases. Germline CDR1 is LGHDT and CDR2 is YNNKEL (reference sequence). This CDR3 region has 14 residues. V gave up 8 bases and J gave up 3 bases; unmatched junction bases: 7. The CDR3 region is CASGRGGIYNEQFF. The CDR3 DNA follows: TGTGCCAGCGGCCGCGGGGGAATCTACAATGAGCAGTTCTTC.

This chain's CDR3 is CASSLSGGRSYEQYF. The CDR3 DNA is TGTGCCAGCAGTTTATCGGGAGGGCGCTCCTACGAGCAGTACTTC. J is TRBJ2-7 and V is TRBV27; 7 bases are shared with TRBD2. The junction had 2 bases not matched to a gene; V was cut back by 0 bases and J by 0 bases. The CDR3 covers 15 residues. Per the germline V gene, CDR1 is MNHEY and CDR2 is SMNVEV (reference sequence).

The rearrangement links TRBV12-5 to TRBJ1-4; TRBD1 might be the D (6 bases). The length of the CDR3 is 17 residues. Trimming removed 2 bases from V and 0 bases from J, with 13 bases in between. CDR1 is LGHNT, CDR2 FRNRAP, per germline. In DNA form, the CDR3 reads TGTGCTAGTGGTTTGACCAGGGGAAGTGCAACTAATGAAAAACTGTTTTTT. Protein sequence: CASGLTRGSATNEKLFF.

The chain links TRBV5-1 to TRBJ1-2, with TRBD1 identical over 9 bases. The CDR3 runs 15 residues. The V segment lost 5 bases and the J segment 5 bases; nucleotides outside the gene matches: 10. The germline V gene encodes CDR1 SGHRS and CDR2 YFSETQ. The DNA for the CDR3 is TGCGCCAGCAGGCCGAACAGGGGGCTAGTGTATGGCTACACCTTC. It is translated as CASRPNRGLVYGYTF.

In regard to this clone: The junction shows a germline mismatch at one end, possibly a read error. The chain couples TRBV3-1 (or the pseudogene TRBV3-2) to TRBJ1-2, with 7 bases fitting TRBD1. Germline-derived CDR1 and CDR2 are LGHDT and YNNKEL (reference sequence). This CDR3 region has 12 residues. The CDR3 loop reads CASRQDREGYTF. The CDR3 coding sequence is TGTGCCAGCAGACAAGACAGGGAAGGCTACACCTTC.

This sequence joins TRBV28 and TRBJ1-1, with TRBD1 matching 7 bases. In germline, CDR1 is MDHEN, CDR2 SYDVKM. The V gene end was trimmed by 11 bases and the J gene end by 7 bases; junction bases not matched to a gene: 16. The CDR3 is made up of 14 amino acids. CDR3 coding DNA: TGTGCCTCCTTAACCCCGACAGGGTCATTTGAAGCTTTCTTT. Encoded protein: CASLTPTGSFEAFF.

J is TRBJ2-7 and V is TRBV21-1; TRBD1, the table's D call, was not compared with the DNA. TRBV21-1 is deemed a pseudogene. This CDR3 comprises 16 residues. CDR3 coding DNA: TGTGCCAGCAGCAAGCCCACGGGACAGGGGGCCTACGAGCAGTACTTC. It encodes CASSKPTGQGAYEQYF.

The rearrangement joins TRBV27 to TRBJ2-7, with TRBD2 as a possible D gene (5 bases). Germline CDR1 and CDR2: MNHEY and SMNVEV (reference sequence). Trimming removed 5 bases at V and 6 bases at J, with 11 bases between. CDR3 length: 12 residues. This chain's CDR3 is CASSIPRGEQYF. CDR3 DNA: TGTGCCAGCAGTATCCCCCGGGGCGAGCAGTACTTC.

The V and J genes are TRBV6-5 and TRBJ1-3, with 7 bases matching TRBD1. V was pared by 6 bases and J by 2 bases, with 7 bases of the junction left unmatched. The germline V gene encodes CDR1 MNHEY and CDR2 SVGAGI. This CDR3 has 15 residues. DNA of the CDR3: TGTGCCAGCAGCGCTTCCAGGGGGACTGGAAACACCATATATTTT. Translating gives CASSASRGTGNTIYF.

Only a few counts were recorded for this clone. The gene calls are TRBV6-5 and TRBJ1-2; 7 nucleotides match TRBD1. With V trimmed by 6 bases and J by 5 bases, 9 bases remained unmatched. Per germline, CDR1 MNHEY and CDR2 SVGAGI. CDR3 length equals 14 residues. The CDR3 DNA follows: TGTGCCAGCAGGAGAGAAGGGACAGAATATGGCTACACCTTC. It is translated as CASRREGTEYGYTF.

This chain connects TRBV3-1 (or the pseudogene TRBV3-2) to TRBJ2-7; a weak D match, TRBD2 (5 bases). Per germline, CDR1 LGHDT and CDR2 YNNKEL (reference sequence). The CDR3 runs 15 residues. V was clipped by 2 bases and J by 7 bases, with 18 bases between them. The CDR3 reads CASSQNSGRTEEQYF. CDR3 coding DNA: TGTGCCAGCAGCCAAAACAGCGGCCGGACCGAGGAGCAGTACTTC.

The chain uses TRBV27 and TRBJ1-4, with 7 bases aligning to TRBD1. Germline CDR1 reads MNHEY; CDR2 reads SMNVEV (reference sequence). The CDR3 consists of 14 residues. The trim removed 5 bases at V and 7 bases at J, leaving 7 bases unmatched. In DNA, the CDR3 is TGTGCCAGCAGTCGACAGGGAGGTCTTGAAAAACTGTTTTTT. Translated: CASSRQGGLEKLFF.

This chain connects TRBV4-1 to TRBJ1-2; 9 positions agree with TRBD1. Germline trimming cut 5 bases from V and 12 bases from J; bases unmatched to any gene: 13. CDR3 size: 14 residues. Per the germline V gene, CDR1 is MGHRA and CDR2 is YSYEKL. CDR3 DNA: TGCGCCAGCAGCGGCCGGGACAGGGAAGGAGGGGACACCTTC. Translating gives CASSGRDREGGDTF.

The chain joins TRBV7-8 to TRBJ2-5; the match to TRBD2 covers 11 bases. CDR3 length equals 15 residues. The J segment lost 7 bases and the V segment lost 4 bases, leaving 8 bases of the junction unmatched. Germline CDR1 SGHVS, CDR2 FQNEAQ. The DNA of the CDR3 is TGTGCCAGCAGCTCAATAGCGGGGGGGTATGTGACCCAGTACTTC. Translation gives CASSSIAGGYVTQYF. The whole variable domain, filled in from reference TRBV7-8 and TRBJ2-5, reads GAGVSQSPRYKVAKRGQDVALRCDPISGHVSLFWYQQALGQGPEFLTYFQNEAQLDKSGLPSDRFFAERPEGSVSTLKIQRTQQEDSAVYLCASSSIAGGYVTQYFGPGTRLLVL.

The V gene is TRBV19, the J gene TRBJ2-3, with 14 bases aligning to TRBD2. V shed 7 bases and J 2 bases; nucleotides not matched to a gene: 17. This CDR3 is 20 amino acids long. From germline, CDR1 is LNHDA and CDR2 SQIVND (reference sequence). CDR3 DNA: TGTGCCAGTACCCCTGAGACTAGCGGGAGGGCCATAGTCAACACAGATACGCAGTATTTT. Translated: CASTPETSGRAIVNTDTQYF.

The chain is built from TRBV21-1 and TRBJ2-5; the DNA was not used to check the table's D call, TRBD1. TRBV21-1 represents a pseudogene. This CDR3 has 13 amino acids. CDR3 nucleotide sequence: TGTGCCAGCAGCAAATTTCAGGGGGGGACCCAGTACTTC. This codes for CASSKFQGGTQYF.

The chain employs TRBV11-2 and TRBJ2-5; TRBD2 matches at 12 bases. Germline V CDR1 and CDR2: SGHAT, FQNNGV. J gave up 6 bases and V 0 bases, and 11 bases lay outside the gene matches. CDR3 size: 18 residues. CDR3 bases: TGTGCCAGCAGCTTAGAAAGGGCCGCTAGCGGGGGGGGAAAGACCCAGTACTTC. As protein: CASSLERAASGGGKTQYF.

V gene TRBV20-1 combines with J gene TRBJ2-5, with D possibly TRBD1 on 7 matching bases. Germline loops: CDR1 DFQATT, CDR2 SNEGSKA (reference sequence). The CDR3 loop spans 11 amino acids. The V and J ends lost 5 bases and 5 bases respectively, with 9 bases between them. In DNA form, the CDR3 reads TGCAGTGCTGCAGGGGGGGAGACCCAGTACTTC. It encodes CSAAGGETQYF.